This T cell receptor (beta chain) was obtained from a study of beta chain features in type 1 diabetes. General study results and limits: Significant though moderate, a shortening of TCRB CDR3s appeared in all four CD4+ subsets of Type 1 diabetes patients. In these data, an HLA type influence on TCRB rearrangement remained unresolved.

Reverse transcribing all isolated RNA meant expressed TCRB transcripts were sequenced. Assay used: immunoSEQ multiplex PCR; TCRdb lists only in-frame clones, some missing. The sample consists of around 650,000 clones, roughly 12% of them appearing once. Germline lookup yields CDR1 SGHTA and CDR2 FQGTGA. CDR3 length: 14 amino acids. With 5 bases removed from V and 9 bases from J, the gap between germline ends came to 17 bases. In its sample, this clone was seen a few times. The antigen is unknown. Material for sequencing was naive CD4+ T cells from blood. This clonotype originated in a man aged 25-45 years with type 1 diabetes. V is TRBV7-3 and J is TRBJ2-1, with D hard to call. CDR3 DNA: TGTGCCAGCAGCCCTCGGGTAGATGGTGGTGAGCAGTTCTTC. Protein sequence: CASSPRVDGGEQFF. Looking up the rest from reference TRBV7-3 and TRBJ2-1 gives the full variable domain: GAGVSQTPSNKVTEKGKYVELRCDPISGHTALYWYRQSLGQGPEFLIYFQGTGAADDSGLPNDRFFAVRPEGSVSTLKIQRTERGDSAVYLCASSPRVDGGEQFFGPGTRLTVL.